The 9 T cell receptor beta chains below all came from one sample that was sequenced in a study of beta chain features in type 1 diabetes. The study reverse transcribed the entire isolated RNA, so it sequenced expressed TCRB transcripts. Here immunoSEQ multiplex PCR was the method, and the copy in TCRdb shows in-frame clones only, minus some. The sample carries 160,000 or so clones, approximately 9.9% recorded once. The material sequenced was central memory CD4+ T cells from blood. The receptors were gathered from a woman between 18 and 29 years old in good health.

This chain connects TRBV18 to TRBJ1-1; no firm D call. CDR1 and CDR2 from the germline V gene are KGHSH and LQKENI. CDR3 length: 14 residues. Trimming took 1 base from V and 0 from J, leaving 6 bases between them. CDR3 in amino acids: CASSPQSMNTEAFF. The CDR3 bases are TGTGCCAGCTCACCACAGAGTATGAACACTGAAGCTTTCTTT.

This clone turned up a few times. The rearrangement links TRBV28 to TRBJ2-7; TRBD2 might be the D (5 bases). Germline values: CDR1 MDHEN, CDR2 SYDVKM. The CDR3 extends over 12 amino acids. V was cut by 6 bases and J by 6 bases, with 12 bases left in between. In nucleotides, the CDR3 is TGTGCCAGCAGAGAGGGCTTCGGCGAGCAGTACTTC. Its translation: CASREGFGEQYF.

In this sample, this clone turned up a few times. This chain uses TRBV6-1 with TRBJ1-3; D is perhaps TRBD1 (6 bases). The CDR3 runs 14 residues. The V gene's germline CDR1 is MNHNS and CDR2 SASEGT. V was trimmed by 5 bases and J by 1 base, leaving 9 bases between them. Written as DNA, the CDR3 is TGTGCCAGCAGTACAGGGTTTTCTGGAAACACCATATATTTT. Translating it yields CASSTGFSGNTIYF.

The V gene is TRBV29-1, the J gene TRBJ2-6; the match to TRBD1 covers 7 bases. CDR3 length: 16 residues. In germline, CDR1 is SQVTM, CDR2 ANQGSEA. The V and J ends lost 5 bases and 0 bases, in that order; junction bases with no gene match: 7. Here the CDR3 reads CSVTTGHRSGANVLTF. The CDR3 DNA sequence: TGCAGCGTTACGACAGGGCATCGCTCTGGGGCCAACGTCCTGACTTTC.

This clone was recorded a few times. The V gene is TRBV28, the J gene TRBJ2-1, with D unresolved. The germline CDR1 and CDR2 sequences are MDHEN and SYDVKM. V was trimmed by 8 bases and J by 9 bases, leaving 17 bases between them. There are 13 residues in the CDR3. CDR3 DNA: TGTGCCAGCCTCTCCGGAGTGAGGCCTGAGCAGTTCTTC. It codes for CASLSGVRPEQFF.

This clone was seen a few times. J is TRBJ2-1 and V is TRBV5-1, with D tentatively TRBD1 (5 bases). Trimming took off 4 bases at V and 0 bases at J, with 8 bases between the two ends. Germline V gene data show CDR1 as SGHRS and CDR2 as YFSETQ. The CDR3 consists of 14 residues. The CDR3 is CASSADSSYNEQFF. The CDR3 DNA reads TGCGCCAGCAGCGCCGACAGCTCCTACAATGAGCAGTTCTTC.

This clone was seen a few times. V gene TRBV28 combines with J gene TRBJ1-2, with a possible D match to TRBD1 (6 bases). Germline CDR1 and CDR2: MDHEN and SYDVKM. Deletions cut 5 bases from V and 6 bases from J, with 13 bases between. CDR3 length equals 13 residues. The CDR3 coding sequence is TGTGCCAGCAGTCTCCCGGGACACCATGGCTACACCTTC. Its translation is CASSLPGHHGYTF.

This clone came up a few times. The sample carries other DNA sequences with the same CDR3. The rearrangement links TRBV29-1 to TRBJ1-5, with no clear D. Germline V gene data show CDR1 as SQVTM and CDR2 as ANQGSEA. CDR3 length equals 13 residues. Trimming pared 3 bases from V and 3 bases from J, leaving 9 bases between. This CDR3 reads CSVEAGDNQPQHF. As DNA, the CDR3 is TGCAGCGTTGAGGCGGGCGACAATCAGCCCCAGCATTTT.

This clone appeared a few times. The V and J genes are TRBV6-5 and TRBJ2-7; 7 bases agree with TRBD1. Losses at the gene ends were 3 bases for V and 2 bases for J; bases not matched to a gene: 7. Germline lookup yields CDR1 MNHEY and CDR2 SVGAGI. CDR3 size: 15 residues. DNA of the CDR3: TGTGCCAGCAGTTATTCGCCGGGACAGACCTACGAGCAGTACTTC. It translates to CASSYSPGQTYEQYF.